One sample yielded the 13 T cell receptor beta chains listed below, sequenced in a study of blood T cell repertoires in COVID-19. Assay: immunoSEQ multiplex PCR; the TCRdb copy retains only in-frame clones and omits some. Among fewer than 150,000 clones, about 84% were seen once, and the ten largest hold approximately 9%. The sequencing input was peripheral blood. Every receptor here comes from a woman aged 80 or over in a cohort sampled during active or convalescent COVID-19.

The genes are TRBV9 and TRBJ1-6, with a possible D match to TRBD1 (6 bases). There are 14 residues in the CDR3. Per germline, CDR1 SGDLS and CDR2 YYNGEE. V was cut by 4 bases and J by 6 bases, with 11 bases left in between. CDR3 loop: CASSSRQANSPLHF. The CDR3 bases are TGTGCCAGCAGCTCCCGACAGGCTAATTCACCCCTCCACTTT. Drawing the rest from reference TRBV9 and TRBJ1-6, the complete variable domain is DSGVTQTPKHLITATGQRVTLRCSPRSGDLSVYWYQQSLDQGLQFLIQYYNGEERAKGNILERFSAQQFPDLHSELNLSSLELGDSALYFCASSSRQANSPLHFGNGTRLTVT.

The chain uses TRBV7-2 and TRBJ1-4, with D possibly matching TRBD1 (5 bases). The CDR3 length is 15 residues. Per germline, CDR1 SGHTA and CDR2 FQGNSA. V shed 5 bases and J shed 8 bases, with 18 bases lying between them. CDR3 in DNA: TGTGCCAGCAGCCCCTCGACAGTCTCAAGGGAAAAACTGTTTTTT. Protein: CASSPSTVSREKLFF.

The chain employs TRBV7-2 and TRBJ1-2; the D is unclear. V was clipped by 0 bases and J by 2 bases, with 13 bases between them. Germline lookup yields CDR1 SGHTA and CDR2 FQGNSA. The CDR3 length is 16 residues. Written as DNA, the CDR3 is TGTGCCAGCAGCTTAGCGTACTCTAGTGGGAACTATGGCTACACCTTC. Its protein is CASSLAYSSGNYGYTF.

The chain uses TRBV10-3 and TRBJ1-1; D not certain. From germline, CDR1 is ENHRY and CDR2 SYGVKD. The CDR3 sequence is 14 residues long. The V end was cut by 3 bases, the J end by 5 bases, with 13 bases between. Written as DNA, the CDR3 is TGTGCCATCAGTGAATCTCTAAGCGGGACTGAAGCTTTCTTT. This sequence encodes CAISESLSGTEAFF.

The chain is built from TRBV5-1 and TRBJ2-7; 9 bases align to TRBD1. CDR3 length equals 13 residues. V was clipped by 4 bases and J by 5 bases; unmatched bases: 4. In germline, CDR1 is SGHRS, CDR2 YFSETQ. The CDR3 DNA sequence: TGCGCCAGCAGCGTGGACAGGGGCGACGAGCAGTACTTC. Protein product: CASSVDRGDEQYF.

The chain employs TRBV9 and TRBJ2-3; 13 bases line up with TRBD2. V was pared by 0 bases and J by 4 bases, with 8 bases of the junction left unmatched. The V gene's germline CDR1 is SGDLS and CDR2 YYNGEE. This CDR3 comprises 18 residues. The DNA of the CDR3 is TGTGCCAGCAGCGTAGAACTCCGGACTAGCGGGGGTGCAGATACGCAGTATTTT. It specifies CASSVELRTSGGADTQYF.

To note about this clone: One junction end disagrees with the germline gene, perhaps due to a read error. The gene calls are TRBV7-7 and TRBJ2-3, with TRBD2 identical over 10 bases. The germline V gene has CDR1 SSHAT and CDR2 FNYEAQ (reference sequence). CDR3 length: 15 residues. The DNA of the CDR3 is TGTGCTAGCAGCAGAGCGGGGGGGCTTGGAGATACGCAGTATTTT. This sequence encodes CASSRAGGLGDTQYF.

The V gene is TRBV2, the J gene TRBJ2-7; 8 bases match TRBD1. Trimming took 7 bases from V and 1 from J; bases not matched to a gene: 9. The CDR3 runs to 15 residues. Germline loops: CDR1 SNHLY, CDR2 FYNNEI. CDR3 DNA sequence: TGTGCCAGCACTAGGGACAGGACCCTATCCTACGAGCAGTACGTC. Its translation: CASTRDRTLSYEQYV.

Of note for this clone: This CDR3 is also generated by other DNA sequences in the sample. The V call is TRBV7-3, the J call TRBJ1-1; 7 nucleotides align to TRBD1. The length of the CDR3 is 15 residues. The trim removed 4 bases at V and 1 base at J, leaving 6 bases unmatched. Germline V gives CDR1 SGHTA, CDR2 FQGTGA. CDR3 sequence (DNA): TGTGCCAGCAGCTCCACCGGGACAGCGAACACTGAAGCTTTCTTT. This sequence encodes CASSSTGTANTEAFF.

The rearrangement uses TRBV7-9 and TRBJ1-2, with D hard to call. The CDR3 length is 14 residues. Trimming shortened V by 3 bases and J by 3 bases, and 11 bases separated the two germline ends. Germline loops: CDR1 SEHNR, CDR2 FQNEAQ (reference sequence). The CDR3 DNA sequence: TGTGCCAGCAGCTTCGAGACCCGGGACTATGGCTACACCTTC. Protein sequence: CASSFETRDYGYTF.

A few counts support this clone. The genes are TRBV5-4 and TRBJ2-5; possible D gene TRBD2, 7 bases. The CDR3 runs 15 residues. Germline CDR1 is SGHNT and CDR2 is YYREEE (reference sequence). Deletions cut 4 bases from V and 5 bases from J, with 18 bases between. CDR3 region: CASSPTGGLRETQYF. The CDR3 nucleotides are TGTGCCAGCAGCCCTACCGGGGGGCTGAGGGAGACCCAGTACTTC.

V and J are TRBV12-3 or TRBV12-4 and TRBJ2-7; possible D gene TRBD2, 6 bases. The CDR3 runs 11 residues. V was shortened by 11 bases and J by 6 bases, with 14 bases between the two germline ends. The CDR3, as DNA: TGTGCCGGAGGGGAAAGGGCCGAGCAGTACGTC. This sequence encodes CAGGERAEQYV.

CDR3 region: CASSPRGLRDSNQPQHF. The DNA of the CDR3 is TGTGCCAGCAGTCCTAGGGGGCTAAGGGATAGCAATCAGCCCCAGCATTTT. The rearrangement uses TRBV28 and TRBJ1-5; 7 nucleotides match TRBD1. In germline, CDR1 is MDHEN, CDR2 SYDVKM. The V segment lost 5 bases and the J segment 0 bases; nucleotides outside the gene matches: 10. This CDR3 comprises 17 residues.